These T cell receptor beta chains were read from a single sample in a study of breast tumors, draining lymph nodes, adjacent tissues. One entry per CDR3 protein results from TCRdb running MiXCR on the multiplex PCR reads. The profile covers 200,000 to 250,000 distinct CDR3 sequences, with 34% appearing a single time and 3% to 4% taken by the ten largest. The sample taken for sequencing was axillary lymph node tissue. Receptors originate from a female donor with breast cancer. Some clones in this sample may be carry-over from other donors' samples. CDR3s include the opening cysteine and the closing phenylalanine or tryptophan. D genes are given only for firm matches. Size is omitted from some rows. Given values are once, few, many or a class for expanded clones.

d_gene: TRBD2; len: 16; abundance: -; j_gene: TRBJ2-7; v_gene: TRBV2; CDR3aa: CASSVLAGGPAYEQYF; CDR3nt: TGTGCCAGCAGTGTTTTAGCGGGAGGTCCCGCCTACGAGCAGTACTTC
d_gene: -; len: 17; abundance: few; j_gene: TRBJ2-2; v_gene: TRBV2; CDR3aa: CASSEGGAGANTGELFF; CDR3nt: TGTGCCAGCAGTGAAGGGGGGGCGGGCGCGAACACCGGGGAGCTGTTTTTT
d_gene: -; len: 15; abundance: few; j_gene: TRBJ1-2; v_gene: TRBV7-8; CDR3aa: CASSSNSGGLLGYPF; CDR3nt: TGTGCCAGCAGTTCCAACTCCGGCGGCCTCTTGGGCTACCCCTTC
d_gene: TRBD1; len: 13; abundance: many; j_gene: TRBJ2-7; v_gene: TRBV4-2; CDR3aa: CASSPTGVVEQYF; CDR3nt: TGTGCCAGCAGCCCGACAGGGGTTGTCGAGCAGTACTTC
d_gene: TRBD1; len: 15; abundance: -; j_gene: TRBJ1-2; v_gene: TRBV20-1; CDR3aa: CSAPGSGTGGGGYTF; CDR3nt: TGCAGTGCCCCGGGCTCCGGGACAGGGGGAGGCGGCTACACCTTC
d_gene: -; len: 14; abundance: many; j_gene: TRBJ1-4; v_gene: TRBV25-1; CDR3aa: CASSSSGSAEKLFF; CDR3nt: TGTGCCAGCAGCTCCTCAGGGAGTGCTGAAAAACTGTTTTTT
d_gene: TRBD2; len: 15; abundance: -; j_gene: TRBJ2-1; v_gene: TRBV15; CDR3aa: CAASSLRLADNEQFF; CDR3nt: TGTGCCGCCAGCAGCCTCCGACTAGCGGACAATGAGCAGTTCTTC
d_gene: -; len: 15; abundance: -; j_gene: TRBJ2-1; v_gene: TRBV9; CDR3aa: CANSVAWRAGNEQFF; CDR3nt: TGTGCCAACAGCGTAGCTTGGAGGGCGGGGAATGAGCAGTTCTTC
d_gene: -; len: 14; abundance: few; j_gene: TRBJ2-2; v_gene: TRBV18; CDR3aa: CASSPKGPPGELFF; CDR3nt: TGTGCCAGCTCACCAAAGGGCCCGCCCGGGGAGCTGTTTTTT
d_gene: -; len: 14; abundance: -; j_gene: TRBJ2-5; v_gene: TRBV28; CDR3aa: CASSSARLRETQYF; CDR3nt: TGTGCCAGCAGCTCCGCCCGGCTGAGGGAGACCCAGTACTTC
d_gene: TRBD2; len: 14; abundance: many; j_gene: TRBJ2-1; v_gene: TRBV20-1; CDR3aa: CSASPGGPTGEQFF; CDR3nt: TGCAGTGCTAGCCCGGGAGGCCCTACGGGGGAGCAGTTCTTC
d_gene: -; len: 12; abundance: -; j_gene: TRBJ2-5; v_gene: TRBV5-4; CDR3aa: CASSGGQRGQYF; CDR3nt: TGTGCCAGCAGCGGGGGCCAGCGGGGCCAGTACTTC
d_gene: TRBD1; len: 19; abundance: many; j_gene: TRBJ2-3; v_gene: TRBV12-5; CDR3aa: CASGLSPGTGFARQDTQYF; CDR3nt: TGTGCTAGTGGTTTGTCCCCCGGGACAGGGTTTGCGCGACAAGATACGCAGTATTTT
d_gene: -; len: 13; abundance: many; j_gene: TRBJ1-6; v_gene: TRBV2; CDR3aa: CASSEARGFTLHF; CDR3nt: TGTGCCAGCAGTGAAGCCCGGGGCTTCACCCTCCACTTT
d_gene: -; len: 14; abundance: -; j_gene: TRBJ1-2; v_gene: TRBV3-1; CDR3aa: CASSQDVQGYGYTF; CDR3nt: TGCGCCAGCAGCCAAGATGTACAGGGCTATGGCTACACCTTC
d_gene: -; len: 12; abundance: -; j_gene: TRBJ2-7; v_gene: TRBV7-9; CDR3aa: CASLGNTYEQYF; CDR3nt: TGTGCCAGCTTGGGGAACACCTACGAGCAGTACTTC
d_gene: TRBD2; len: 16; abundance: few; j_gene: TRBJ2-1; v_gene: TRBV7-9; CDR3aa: CASSLAGTSGEGEQFF; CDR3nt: TGTGCCAGCAGCTTGGCCGGGACTAGCGGGGAGGGTGAGCAGTTCTTC
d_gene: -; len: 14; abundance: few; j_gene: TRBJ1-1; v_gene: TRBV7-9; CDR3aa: CASSLEGRHAEAFF; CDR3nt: TGTGCCAGCAGCTTAGAGGGACGGCACGCTGAAGCTTTCTTT
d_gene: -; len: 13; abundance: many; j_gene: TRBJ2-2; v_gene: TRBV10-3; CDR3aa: CAIRGVNDGELFF; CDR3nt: TGTGCCATCAGGGGGGTAAATGACGGGGAGCTGTTTTTT
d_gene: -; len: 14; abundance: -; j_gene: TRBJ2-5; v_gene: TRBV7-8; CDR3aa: CASSLGGDQETQYF; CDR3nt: TGTGCCAGCAGCTTAGGGGGCGACCAAGAGACCCAGTACTTC
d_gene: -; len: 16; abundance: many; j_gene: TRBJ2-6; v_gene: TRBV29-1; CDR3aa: CSVRDGAGSGANVLTF; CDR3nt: TGCAGCGTTAGAGACGGGGCAGGGTCTGGGGCCAACGTCCTGACTTTC
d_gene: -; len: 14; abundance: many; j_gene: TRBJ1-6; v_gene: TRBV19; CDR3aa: CATGAGPVGSPLHF; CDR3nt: TGTGCCACCGGTGCGGGACCGGTGGGTTCACCCCTCCACTTT
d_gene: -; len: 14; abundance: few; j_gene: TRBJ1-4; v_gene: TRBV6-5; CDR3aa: CASSLGRSNEKLFF; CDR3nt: TGTGCCAGCAGTTTAGGGCGGTCCAATGAAAAACTGTTTTTT
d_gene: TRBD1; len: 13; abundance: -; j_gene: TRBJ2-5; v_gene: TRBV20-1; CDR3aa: CSARRQGAETQYF; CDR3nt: TGCAGTGCTAGACGACAGGGGGCAGAGACCCAGTACTTC
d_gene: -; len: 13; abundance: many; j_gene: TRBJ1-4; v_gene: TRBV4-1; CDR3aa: CASSQSAAEKLFF; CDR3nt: TGCGCCAGCAGCCAGAGTGCGGCAGAAAAACTGTTTTTT
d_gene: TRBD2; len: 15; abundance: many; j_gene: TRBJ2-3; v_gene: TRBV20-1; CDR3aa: CSAWREGQVRDTQYF; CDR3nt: TGCAGTGCATGGCGGGAGGGCCAAGTTAGAGATACGCAGTATTTT
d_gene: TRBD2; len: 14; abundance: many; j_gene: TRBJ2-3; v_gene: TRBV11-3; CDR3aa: CASRLAGGSDTQYF; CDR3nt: TGTGCCAGCCGACTAGCGGGAGGTTCAGATACGCAGTATTTT
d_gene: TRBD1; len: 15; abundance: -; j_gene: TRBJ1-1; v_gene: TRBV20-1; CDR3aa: CSARAGTGVSTEAFF; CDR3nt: TGCAGTGCTAGAGCCGGGACAGGGGTTAGCACTGAAGCTTTCTTT
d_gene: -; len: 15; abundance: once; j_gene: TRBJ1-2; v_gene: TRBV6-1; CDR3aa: CASSNSGTISFGYTF; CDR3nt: TGTGCCAGCAGTAATTCCGGGACAATTAGTTTCGGCTACACCTTC
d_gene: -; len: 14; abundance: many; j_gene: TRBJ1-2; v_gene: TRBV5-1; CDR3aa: CASSPLLDEGGYTF; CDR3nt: TGCGCCAGCAGCCCACTTTTGGATGAGGGTGGCTACACCTTC
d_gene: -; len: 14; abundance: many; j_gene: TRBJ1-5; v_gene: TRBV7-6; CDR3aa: CASSLGGTNQPQHF; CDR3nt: TGTGCCAGCAGCTTAGGGGGTACCAATCAGCCCCAGCATTTT
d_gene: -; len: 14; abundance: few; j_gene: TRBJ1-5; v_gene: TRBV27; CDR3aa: CASTSLHSNQPQHF; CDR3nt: TGTGCCAGCACCAGTCTTCATAGCAATCAGCCCCAGCATTTT
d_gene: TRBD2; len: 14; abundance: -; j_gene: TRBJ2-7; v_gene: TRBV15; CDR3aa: CATSSVVSGGEQYF; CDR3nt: TGTGCCACCAGCAGCGTAGTATCGGGGGGCGAGCAGTACTTC
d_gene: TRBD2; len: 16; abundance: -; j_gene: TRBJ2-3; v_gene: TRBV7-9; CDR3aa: CASSPNLAGGGDTQYF; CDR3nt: TGTGCCAGCAGCCCGAATCTAGCGGGGGGTGGAGATACGCAGTATTTT
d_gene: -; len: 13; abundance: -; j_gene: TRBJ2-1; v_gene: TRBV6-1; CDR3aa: CATVSPSYNEQFF; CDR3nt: TGTGCCACGGTTTCGCCTTCTTACAATGAGCAGTTCTTC
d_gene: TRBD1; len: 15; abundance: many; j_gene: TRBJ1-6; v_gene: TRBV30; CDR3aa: CAWVKGQGPGSPLHF; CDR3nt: TGTGCCTGGGTAAAAGGACAGGGCCCCGGTTCACCCCTCCACTTT
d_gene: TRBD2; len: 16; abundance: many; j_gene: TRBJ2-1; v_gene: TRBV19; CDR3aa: CASSQTSGLRHNEQFF; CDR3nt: TGTGCCAGTAGTCAAACTAGCGGCCTAAGACACAATGAGCAGTTCTTC
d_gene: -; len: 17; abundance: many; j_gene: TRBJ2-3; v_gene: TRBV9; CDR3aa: CASSVFPTSQGADTQYF; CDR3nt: TGTGCCAGCAGCGTATTTCCGACTAGCCAGGGGGCAGATACGCAGTATTTT
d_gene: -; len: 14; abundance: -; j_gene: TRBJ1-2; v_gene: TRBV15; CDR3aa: CAASRGSGGEGYTF; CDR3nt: TGTGCCGCCAGCAGAGGTTCGGGGGGCGAGGGCTACACCTTC
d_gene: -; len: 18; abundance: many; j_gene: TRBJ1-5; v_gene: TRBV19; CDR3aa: CASSIGLGPGTKNQPQHF; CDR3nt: TGTGCCAGTAGTATAGGGTTGGGACCGGGGACTAAGAATCAGCCCCAGCATTTT
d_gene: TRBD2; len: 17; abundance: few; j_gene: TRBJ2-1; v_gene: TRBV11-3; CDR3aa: CASSPIGGKGRRNEQFF; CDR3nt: TGTGCCAGCAGTCCGATCGGGGGGAAAGGGAGAAGGAATGAGCAGTTCTTC
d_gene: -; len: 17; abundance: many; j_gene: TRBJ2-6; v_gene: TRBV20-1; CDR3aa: CSARGAWAGYTANVLTF; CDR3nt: TGCAGTGCTAGAGGGGCCTGGGCAGGGTATACAGCCAACGTCCTGACTTTC
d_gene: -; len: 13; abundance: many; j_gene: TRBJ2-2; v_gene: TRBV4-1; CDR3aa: CASSDALTGELFF; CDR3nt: TGCGCCAGCAGCGACGCGCTAACCGGGGAGCTGTTTTTT
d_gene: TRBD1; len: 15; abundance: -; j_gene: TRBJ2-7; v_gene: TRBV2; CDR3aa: CASRSAGQGAYEQYF; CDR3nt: TGTGCCAGCAGGTCAGCGGGACAGGGAGCCTACGAGCAGTACTTC
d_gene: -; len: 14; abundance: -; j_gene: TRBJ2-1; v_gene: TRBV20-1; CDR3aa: CSAREGQYYNEQFF; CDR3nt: TGCAGTGCTAGGGAGGGACAGTATTACAATGAGCAGTTCTTC
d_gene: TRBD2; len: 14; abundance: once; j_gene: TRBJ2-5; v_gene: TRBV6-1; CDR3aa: CASSRTRPGETQYF; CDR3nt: TGTGCCAGCAGTCGGACTAGACCTGGTGAGACCCAGTACTTC
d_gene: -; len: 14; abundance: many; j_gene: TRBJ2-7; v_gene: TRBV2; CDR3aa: CASSEEGQGDEQYF; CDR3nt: TGTGCCAGCAGTGAAGAGGGTCAGGGAGACGAGCAGTACTTC
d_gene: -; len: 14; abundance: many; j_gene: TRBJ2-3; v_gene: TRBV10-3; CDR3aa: CAIRLNKTTDTQYF; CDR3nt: TGTGCCATCAGATTAAATAAAACCACAGATACGCAGTATTTT
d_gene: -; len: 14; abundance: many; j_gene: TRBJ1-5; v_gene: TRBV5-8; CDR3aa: CASTGLISNQPQHF; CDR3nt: TGTGCCAGCACGGGTTTGATTAGCAATCAGCCCCAGCATTTT
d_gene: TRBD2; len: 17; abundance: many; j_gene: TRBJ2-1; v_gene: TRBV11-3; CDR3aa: CASSLERTSGAYNEQFF; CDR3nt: TGTGCCAGCAGCTTAGAGCGGACTAGCGGGGCATACAATGAGCAGTTCTTC
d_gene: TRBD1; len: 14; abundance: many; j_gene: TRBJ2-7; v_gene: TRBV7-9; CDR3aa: CASSYDRVGAEQYF; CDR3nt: TGTGCCAGCAGCTACGACAGGGTAGGGGCCGAGCAGTACTTC
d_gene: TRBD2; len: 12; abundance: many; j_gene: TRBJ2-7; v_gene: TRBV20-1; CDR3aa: CSGASGFYEQYF; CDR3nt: TGCAGTGGGGCTAGCGGGTTCTACGAGCAGTACTTC
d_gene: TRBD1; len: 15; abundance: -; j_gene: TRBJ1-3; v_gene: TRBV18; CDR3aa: CASSLGQVSGNTIYF; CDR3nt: TGTGCCAGCTCACTCGGACAGGTCTCTGGAAACACCATATATTTT